This T cell receptor beta chain was recorded in a study of early T cells in non-severe SARS-CoV-2 infection. Study context: Bulk RNA taken from unsorted whole blood was sequenced, leaving chains unpaired.

The V gene lost 4 bases and the J gene lost 2 bases, with 14 bases spanning the gap. This CDR3 is 15 amino acids long. Germline CDR1 SGHTA, CDR2 FQGNSA. Comments on this clonotype: Its specificity is unknown.

Study results and caveats: VDJdb matching, biased toward anti-spike CD8 responses, missed private and CD4 specificities.

Unique molecular identifier tags were affixed to discrete cDNA molecules. Each CDR3 protein is one row after TCRdb ran MiXCR on the 5' RACE reads. Among tens of thousands of distinct CDR3 sequences, 15% to 20% were seen once, and the ten largest hold 4.5% to 6.5%. The receptor was isolated from an adult who was a healthcare worker with PCR-confirmed SARS-CoV-2 infection or an uninfected control (not recorded which). Sequenced material: whole blood, taken at baseline. The chain carries TRBV7-2 and TRBJ2-5; D not certain. The DNA of the CDR3 is TGTGCCAGCAGCTCACTTTTTTGGTCTCAAGAGACCCAGTACTTC. Protein sequence: CASSSLFWSQETQYF.